This T cell receptor (beta chain) was found in a study of OX40 agonist ivuxolimab in advanced cancers. Study information: A mean age of approximately 58 years, range about 20 to 79, was recorded, and roughly 80% were male. Antecedent anti-PD-1, anti-PD-L1 or anti-CTLA-4 therapy was permissible, with under 50% having received some.

The protocol was immunoSEQ multiplex PCR, while the TCRdb copy is restricted to in-frame clones and leaves out a portion. The table has about 67,000 clones, approximately 87% seen once. Germline V gene sequence: CDR1 KGHSH, CDR2 LQKENI. V shed 2 bases and J shed 3 bases, with 9 bases lying between them. This CDR3 has 14 amino acids. Regarding the study as a whole: Clones of CD4+ and CD8+ blood T cells grew by week 6 at doses of 0.1 to 3.0 mg/kg.

For this clone: Its antigen remains unknown.

Baseline, cycle 4 day 1, and cycle 7 day 1 were the blood sampling points. The V call is TRBV18, the J call TRBJ2-3; D could derive from TRBD1 or TRBD2 (5 bases each). The material was CD4+ or CD8+ T cells sorted from blood, obtained in a trial of the OX40 agonist ivuxolimab. The origin of this receptor is an adult with an advanced solid tumor such as melanoma, head and neck, liver or kidney cancer. The CDR3 protein is CASSPSWGTDTQYF. CDR3 sequence (DNA): TGTGCCAGCTCACCAAGTTGGGGGACAGATACGCAGTATTTT.